This T cell receptor beta chain was sequenced in a study of cytomegalovirus exposure and HLA in healthy donors. To note about this clone: Its matching antigen is unknown.

Both 60 Vbeta primers and 13 Jbeta primers went into the PCR. Assay: immunoSEQ multiplex PCR; the TCRdb copy retains only in-frame clones and omits some. The table shows fewer than 130,000 clones, with less than 85% occurring only once. Study outcomes and limitations: Follow-up analysis found HLA locus-dependent TCR association rates, highest for DRB1 and lowest for HLA-C. TCR beta V segments were, for the most part, productive about 87% or about 30% of the time in an earlier analysis.

Material: PBMCs. The source is a young man in good health and CMV-seropositive.

The CDR3 region is CASSVEGGGATEAFF. The CDR3 region has the DNA TGTGCCAGCAGCGTAGAAGGGGGCGGGGCCACTGAAGCTTTCTTT. The chain carries TRBV9 and TRBJ1-1, with TRBD1 identical over 7 bases. Looked up from germline, CDR1 is SGDLS and CDR2 is YYNGEE. The CDR3 loop spans 15 amino acids. After removal of 0 bases from V and 4 bases from J, the junction contained 6 bases not matched to a gene.